The present TCR beta chain was sequenced within a study of early T cells in non-severe SARS-CoV-2 infection. This clonotype was observed at least ten times. Each CDR3 protein is one row after TCRdb ran MiXCR on the 5' RACE reads. The sample lists approximately 64,000 distinct CDR3 sequences, just under 5% occurring once. Germline loops: CDR1 ENHRY, CDR2 SYGVKD. The V and J ends lost 5 bases and 1 base respectively, with 5 bases between them. The CDR3 runs to 12 residues. The genes are TRBV10-3 and TRBJ1-1; D gene uncertain. This TCR derives from an adult who was a healthcare worker with PCR-confirmed SARS-CoV-2 infection or an uninfected control (not recorded which). The sample comprised whole blood. CDR3 bases: TGTGCCATCAGTAAGGGGAACACTGAAGCTTTCTTT. Translated: CAISKGNTEAFF.